These 6 T cell receptor beta chains were sequenced from one sample in a study of brain T cells in children with intractable seizures. Time point described: blood from clinic visit 5 months post-surgery; TSC patient then seizure free. Repertoires were generated with immunoSEQ multiplex PCR, while TCRdb's copy carries only in-frame clones and drops some. The table lists about 340,000 clones, roughly 92% of them singletons. The sample was peripheral blood, taken about 5 months after surgery. The origin of the receptors is a boy under two years old with tuberous sclerosis and intractable seizures.

V is TRBV6-5 and J is TRBJ1-6; 8 positions match TRBD1. Trimming took 5 bases from V and 5 from J; bases not matched to a gene: 2. This CDR3 has 14 residues. CDR1 is MNHEY, CDR2 SVGAGI, per germline. CDR3 amino acids: CASSPGGHNSPLHF. CDR3 bases: TGTGCCAGCAGTCCAGGGGGCCATAATTCACCCCTCCACTTT.

The chain has TRBV2 and TRBJ1-5; perhaps TRBD1 as D (6 bases). The germline V gene has CDR1 SNHLY and CDR2 FYNNEI. CDR3 length: 12 residues. Trimming removed 2 bases from V and 11 bases from J, with 10 bases in between. CDR3 in DNA: TGTGCCAGCAGTGAAAGGGGGAGGGCCCAGCATTTT. This gives the protein CASSERGRAQHF. The full variable domain, with the rest looked up from reference TRBV2 and TRBJ1-5, is EPEVTQTPSHQVTQMGQEVILRCVPISNHLYFYWYRQILGQKVEFLVSFYNNEISEKSEIFDDQFSVERPDGSNFTLKIRSTKLEDSAMYFCASSERGRAQHFGDGTRLSIL.

This chain links TRBV5-6 with TRBJ2-1; no reliable D call. Germline V lookup: CDR1 SGHDT, CDR2 YYEEEE. The CDR3 length is 15 residues. Trimming shortened V by 2 bases and J by 0 bases, and 9 bases separated the two germline ends. In DNA form, the CDR3 reads TGTGCCAGCAGCTTTCGCGGAATCTCCTACAATGAGCAGTTCTTC. This encodes CASSFRGISYNEQFF.

The chain has TRBV18 and TRBJ1-1; 7 bases fit TRBD1. This CDR3 region has 14 residues. Germline CDR1 KGHSH, CDR2 LQKENI. V trimming: 1 base; J trimming: 2 bases; junction bases outside the gene matches: 1. This chain's CDR3 is CASSPQGANTEAFF. As DNA, the CDR3 is TGTGCCAGCTCACCACAGGGGGCAAACACTGAAGCTTTCTTT. Looking up the rest from reference TRBV18 and TRBJ1-1 gives the full variable domain: NAGVMQNPRHLVRRRGQEARLRCSPMKGHSHVYWYRQLPEEGLKFMVYLQKENIIDESGMPKERFSAEFPKEGPSILRIQQVVRGDSAAYFCASSPQGANTEAFFGQGTRLTVV.

The V call is TRBV7-2, the J call TRBJ1-3; unclear D gene. The CDR3 is 15 amino acids. V lost 5 bases and J 2 bases, leaving 13 bases between the germline ends. Per germline, CDR1 SGHTA and CDR2 FQGNSA. Here the CDR3 reads CASSREYSPGNTIYF. CDR3 nucleotide sequence: TGTGCCAGCAGCCGCGAGTACTCTCCTGGAAACACCATATATTTT.

V is TRBV21-1 and J is TRBJ2-7; the table's TRBD1 call for D was not verified on the DNA. TRBV21-1 is reported as a pseudogene. This CDR3 has 15 amino acids. In DNA form, the CDR3 reads TGTGCCAGCAGCACGGACAGGGAGCACTACTACGAGCAGTACTTC. Translated: CASSTDREHYYEQYF.